These 18 T cell receptor beta chains were sequenced from one sample in a study of blood T cell repertoires in COVID-19. Profiling relied on immunoSEQ multiplex PCR, and the TCRdb table lists in-frame clones only, not all of them. The table shows about 270,000 clones, with around 86% occurring only once. Sequenced material: peripheral blood. These receptors all come from a man aged 45-65 years with acute or convalescent COVID-19.

The CDR3 here is CASSYGTGNTGELFF. Here the CDR3 DNA reads TGTGCCAGCAGTTACGGGACAGGGAACACCGGGGAGCTGTTTTTT. The chain uses TRBV6-5 and TRBJ2-2; 8 bases align to TRBD1. CDR3 length: 15 amino acids. Germline V lookup: CDR1 MNHEY, CDR2 SVGAGI. J was trimmed by 1 base and V by 2 bases; bases with no gene match: 0.

The rearrangement links TRBV6-6 to TRBJ1-2; 7 nucleotides agree with TRBD1. Germline V gives CDR1 MNHNY, CDR2 SVGAGI (reference sequence). With 2 bases clipped from V and 7 bases from J, the junction kept 4 bases outside the gene matches. This CDR3 is 13 amino acids long. The CDR3 DNA reads TGTGCCAGCAGTTACGGCCAGGGGGGTGGCTACACCTTC. It is translated as CASSYGQGGGYTF.

The chain combines TRBV29-1 with TRBJ2-5; 11 bases agree with TRBD1. Germline V CDR1 and CDR2: SQVTM, ANQGSEA. After removal of 3 bases from V and 7 bases from J, the junction contained 16 bases not matched to a gene. This CDR3 is built from 17 residues. CDR3 in DNA: TGCAGCGTTGATGGGTTCGGGTACGGGACAGGGGGTGGGACCCAGTACTTC. As protein: CSVDGFGYGTGGGTQYF.

This clone was counted a few times. Other DNA sequences within the sample encode an identical CDR3. V gene TRBV9 combines with J gene TRBJ1-5; 9 bases fit TRBD1. CDR1 and CDR2 (germline): SGDLS, YYNGEE. This CDR3 has 14 residues. The V segment lost 3 bases and the J segment 5 bases; nucleotides outside the gene matches: 3. CDR3 residues: CASSADRGYQPQHF. The CDR3 coding sequence is TGTGCCAGCAGCGCGGACAGGGGATATCAGCCCCAGCATTTT.

The chain is built from TRBV5-1 and TRBJ2-5; D gene ambiguous. From germline, CDR1 is SGHRS and CDR2 YFSETQ. The CDR3 sequence is 12 residues long. Trimming cost V 4 bases and J 2 bases, with 6 bases left between them. CDR3 DNA sequence: TGCGCCAGCAGCATCAGTCAAGAGACCCAGTACTTC. This codes for CASSISQETQYF.

V is TRBV9 and J is TRBJ1-2; possible D gene TRBD1, 6 bases. This CDR3 is built from 14 residues. Germline V gene lookup returns CDR1 SGDLS and CDR2 YYNGEE. V was clipped by 7 bases and J by 5 bases, with 18 bases between them. For the CDR3, the DNA is TGTGCCAGCTCCATGGGGGGGCAACCTTATGGCTACACCTTC. Amino acid sequence: CASSMGGQPYGYTF.

V gene TRBV7-9 combines with J gene TRBJ1-3, with 9 bases matching TRBD1. This CDR3 has 17 amino acids. Trimming took 5 bases from V and 1 from J; bases not matched to a gene: 9. The germline CDR1 and CDR2 sequences are SEHNR and FQNEAQ (reference sequence). The CDR3 is CASSQPGQGGSGNTIYF. Here the CDR3 DNA reads TGTGCCAGCAGCCAACCGGGACAGGGTGGATCTGGAAACACCATATATTTT. The full variable domain, its missing parts supplied by reference TRBV7-9 and TRBJ1-3, is DTGVSQNPRHKITKRGQNVTFRCDPISEHNRLYWYRQTLGQGPEFLTYFQNEAQLEKSRLLSDRFSAERPKGSFSTLEIQRTEQGDSAMYLCASSQPGQGGSGNTIYFGEGSWLTVV.

The genes are TRBV7-3 and TRBJ2-1; 8 nucleotides agree with TRBD2. The V segment lost 2 bases and the J segment 9 bases; nucleotides outside the gene matches: 18. Germline V gene lookup returns CDR1 SGHTA and CDR2 FQGTGA. The CDR3 sequence is 18 residues long. CDR3 nucleotides: TGTGCCAGCAGCTTACTCCCTGGGAGTAGGCGGGGGGAGGCTGAGCAGTTCTTC. This sequence encodes CASSLLPGSRRGEAEQFF.

V is TRBV5-8 and J is TRBJ2-3, with 11 bases lining up with TRBD2. The CDR3 contains 14 residues. The J segment lost 5 bases and the V segment lost 4 bases, leaving 3 bases of the junction unmatched. The germline V gene has CDR1 SGHTS and CDR2 YDEGEE. This CDR3 reads CASSRSGGEDTQYF. The CDR3 DNA reads as TGTGCCAGCAGCCGTAGCGGGGGGGAAGATACGCAGTATTTT. Using reference TRBV5-8 and TRBJ2-3 for the parts outside the CDR3, the full variable domain is EAGVTQSPTHLIKTRGQQATLRCSPISGHTSVYWYQQALGLGLQFLLWYDEGEERNRGNFPPRFSGRQFPNYSSELNVNALELEDSALYLCASSRSGGEDTQYFGPGTRLTVL.

This clone was detected only once. The chain carries TRBV5-1 and TRBJ1-4; 10 positions match TRBD1. Germline lookup yields CDR1 SGHRS and CDR2 YFSETQ. Unmatched junction bases numbered 5, after V lost 4 bases and J lost 5 bases. The CDR3 runs 15 residues. In DNA, the CDR3 is TGCGCCAGCAGCCCCCCGGGACAGGGGAATGAAAAACTGTTTTTT. This encodes CASSPPGQGNEKLFF.

The rearrangement links TRBV6-6 to TRBJ1-1; weak D call: TRBD1 (5 bases). This CDR3 comprises 13 residues. CDR1 and CDR2 from the germline V gene are MNHNY and SVGAGI (reference sequence). V was pared by 8 bases and J by 4 bases, with 14 bases between. CDR3 residues: CASLTTGGTEAFF. The CDR3 DNA reads TGTGCCAGCCTTACTACAGGTGGCACTGAAGCTTTCTTT.

The chain uses TRBV9 and TRBJ1-1; D is unresolved. From germline, CDR1 is SGDLS and CDR2 YYNGEE. V was clipped by 4 bases and J by 1 base, with 14 bases between them. The CDR3 covers 15 residues. CDR3 in amino acids: CASSIREGRNTEAFF. In nucleotides, the CDR3 is TGTGCCAGCAGCATAAGGGAGGGCAGGAACACTGAAGCTTTCTTT.

This clone was found once. The rearrangement joins TRBV5-4 to TRBJ2-7; D unclear. CDR1 and CDR2 from the germline V gene are SGHNT and YYREEE (reference sequence). Trimming shortened V by 1 base and J by 6 bases, and 8 bases separated the two germline ends. CDR3 size: 12 residues. DNA of the CDR3: TGTGCCAGCAGCTTGACGGGTCGCGAGCAGTACTTC. Translated, it gives CASSLTGREQYF.

This clone has a single count. The chain recombines TRBV21-1 with TRBJ2-1; the table's TRBD1 call for D was not verified on the DNA. TRBV21-1 is given as a pseudogene. The CDR3 has 15 residues. As DNA, the CDR3 is TGTGCCAGCAGCAGGACAGGGCTGACCTACAATGAGCAGTTCTTC. Translated, it gives CASSRTGLTYNEQFF.

The J gene is TRBJ1-1, the V gene TRBV7-8; maybe TRBD1 (6 bases). V lost 3 bases, J lost 3 bases, and 20 bases lay in between. CDR3 size: 17 residues. Looked up from germline, CDR1 is SGHVS and CDR2 is FQNEAQ. This CDR3 is CASSFIRQASRDTEAFF. The CDR3 coding sequence is TGTGCCAGCAGCTTCATTAGACAGGCATCGAGGGACACTGAAGCTTTCTTT. The full variable domain, with the rest looked up from reference TRBV7-8 and TRBJ1-1, is GAGVSQSPRYKVAKRGQDVALRCDPISGHVSLFWYQQALGQGPEFLTYFQNEAQLDKSGLPSDRFFAERPEGSVSTLKIQRTQQEDSAVYLCASSFIRQASRDTEAFFGQGTRLTVV.

V and J are TRBV7-8 and TRBJ2-1; D is perhaps TRBD2 (5 bases). CDR3 length: 15 residues. Trimming took 1 base from V and 4 from J, leaving 11 bases between them. Germline CDR1 SGHVS, CDR2 FQNEAQ. The CDR3 bases are TGTGCCAGCAGCTTAGAGTTGTCGGGATACAATGAGCAGTTCTTC. Translation: CASSLELSGYNEQFF.

This clone was found once. The chain is built from TRBV14 and TRBJ2-3; 9 nucleotides match TRBD2. There are 18 residues in the CDR3. V dropped 2 bases and J dropped 4; count of bases not matched to a gene: 13. The germline V gene has CDR1 SGHDN and CDR2 FVKESK. CDR3 amino acids: CASSQTLWSGGTPDTQYF. CDR3 DNA: TGTGCCAGCAGCCAAACCCTTTGGAGCGGGGGGACCCCAGATACGCAGTATTTT.

The CDR3 DNA follows: TGTGCCAGCACCCTCGCGGGTCCGGGGGACTATGGCTACACCTTC. This gives the protein CASTLAGPGDYGYTF. This chain uses TRBV21-1 with TRBJ1-2. TRBV21-1 is reported as a pseudogene. There are 15 residues in the CDR3.